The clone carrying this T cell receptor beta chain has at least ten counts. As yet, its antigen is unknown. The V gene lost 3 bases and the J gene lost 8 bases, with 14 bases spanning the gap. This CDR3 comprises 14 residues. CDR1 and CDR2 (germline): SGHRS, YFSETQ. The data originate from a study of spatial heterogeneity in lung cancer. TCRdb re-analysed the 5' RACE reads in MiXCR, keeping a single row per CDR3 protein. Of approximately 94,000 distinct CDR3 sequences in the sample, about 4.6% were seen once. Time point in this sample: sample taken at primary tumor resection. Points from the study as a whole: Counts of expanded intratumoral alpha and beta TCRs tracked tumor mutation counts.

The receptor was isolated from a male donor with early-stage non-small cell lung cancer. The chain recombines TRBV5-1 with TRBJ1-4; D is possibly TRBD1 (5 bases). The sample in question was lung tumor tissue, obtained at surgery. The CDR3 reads CASSWDAPGEKLFF. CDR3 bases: TGCGCCAGCAGCTGGGACGCCCCGGGAGAAAAACTGTTTTTT.